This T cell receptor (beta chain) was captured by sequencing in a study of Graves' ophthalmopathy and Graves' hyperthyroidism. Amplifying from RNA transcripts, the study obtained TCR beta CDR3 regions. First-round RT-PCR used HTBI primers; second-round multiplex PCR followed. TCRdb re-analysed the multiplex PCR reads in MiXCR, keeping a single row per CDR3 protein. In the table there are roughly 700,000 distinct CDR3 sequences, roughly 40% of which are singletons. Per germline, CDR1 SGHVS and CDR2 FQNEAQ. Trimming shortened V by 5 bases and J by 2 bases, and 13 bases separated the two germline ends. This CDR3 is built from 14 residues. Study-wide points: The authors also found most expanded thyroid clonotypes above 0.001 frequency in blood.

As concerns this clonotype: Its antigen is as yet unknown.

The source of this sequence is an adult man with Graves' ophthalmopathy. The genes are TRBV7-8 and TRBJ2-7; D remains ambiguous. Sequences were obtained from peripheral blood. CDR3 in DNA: TGTGCCAGCAGCCACTCAGGTGCTACCTACGAGCAGTACTTC. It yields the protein CASSHSGATYEQYF.